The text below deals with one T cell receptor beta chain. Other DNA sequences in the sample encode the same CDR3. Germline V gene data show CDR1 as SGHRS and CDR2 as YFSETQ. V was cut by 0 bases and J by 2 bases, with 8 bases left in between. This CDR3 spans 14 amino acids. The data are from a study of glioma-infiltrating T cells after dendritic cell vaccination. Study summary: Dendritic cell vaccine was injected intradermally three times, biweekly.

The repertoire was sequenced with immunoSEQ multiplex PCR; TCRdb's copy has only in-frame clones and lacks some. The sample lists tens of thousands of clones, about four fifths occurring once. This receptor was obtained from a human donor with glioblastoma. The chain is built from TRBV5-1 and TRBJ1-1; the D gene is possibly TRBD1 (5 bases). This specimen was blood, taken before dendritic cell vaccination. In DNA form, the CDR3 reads TGCGCCAGCAGCTTGGCACAGGTTAACACTGAAGCTTTCTTT. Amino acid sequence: CASSLAQVNTEAFF.